This T cell receptor (beta chain) was sequenced during a study of T cells in Graves' hyperthyroidism and ophthalmopathy. Study-wide points: Patients with ophthalmopathy were separated from those with stable hyperthyroidism by a 13 V-J model. Among clonotypes expanded in thyroid above 0.001, most were also found in blood.

RNA transcripts provided the source from which TCR beta CDR3 regions were amplified. A set of HTBI primers served as the primers for a first-round RT-PCR of the TCR CDR3. TCRdb reprocessed the multiplex PCR reads via MiXCR and lists one record per CDR3 protein. This repertoire shows roughly 420,000 distinct CDR3 sequences, approximately 15% found once; its top ten account for 7.5% to 8%. For this clonotype: Antigen unknown.

Researchers defined stable Graves' hyperthyroidism as no ophthalmopathy progression within 18 months. This receptor was taken from a woman aged 18-29 years with Graves' hyperthyroidism. The sample taken for sequencing was blood.

The CDR3 bases are TGTGCCATCAGTGAGTACGAGCTAGGAAAAGAAAAACTGTTTTTT. Amino acids: CAISEYELGKEKLFF. The chain joins TRBV10-3 to TRBJ1-4; D unclear. Trimming shortened V by 1 base and J by 8 bases, and 14 bases separated the two germline ends. The CDR3 contains 15 residues. Germline loops: CDR1 ENHRY, CDR2 SYGVKD.